This T cell receptor (beta chain) derives from a study of neoadjuvant anti-PD-1 for oral cavity cancer. PBMC libraries mostly used about 500 ng of input genomic DNA, with six replicates per sample. Clones were read by immunoSEQ multiplex PCR, and TCRdb kept only the in-frame ones, dropping some. The sample contains about 14,000 clones, about two thirds of which appear only once. This clone has more than one count but fewer than ten. Patients had newly diagnosed, untreated stage II-IVA oral cavity squamous cell carcinoma. PBMCs were not maintained or expanded in culture before analysis. This clonotype was sampled from a person between 35 and 79 years old with oral cavity squamous cell carcinoma. This specimen was PBMCs, taken before nivolumab (anti-PD-1) treatment.

The CDR3 loop is CASSTAGNQPQHF. The DNA for the CDR3 is TGTGCCAGCAGCACCGCCGGCAATCAGCCCCAGCATTTT. The V and J genes are TRBV7-3 and TRBJ1-5; D call uncertain. The CDR3 consists of 13 residues. The V gene's germline CDR1 is SGHTA and CDR2 FQGTGA. Trimming removed 5 bases at V and 2 bases at J, with 7 bases between.